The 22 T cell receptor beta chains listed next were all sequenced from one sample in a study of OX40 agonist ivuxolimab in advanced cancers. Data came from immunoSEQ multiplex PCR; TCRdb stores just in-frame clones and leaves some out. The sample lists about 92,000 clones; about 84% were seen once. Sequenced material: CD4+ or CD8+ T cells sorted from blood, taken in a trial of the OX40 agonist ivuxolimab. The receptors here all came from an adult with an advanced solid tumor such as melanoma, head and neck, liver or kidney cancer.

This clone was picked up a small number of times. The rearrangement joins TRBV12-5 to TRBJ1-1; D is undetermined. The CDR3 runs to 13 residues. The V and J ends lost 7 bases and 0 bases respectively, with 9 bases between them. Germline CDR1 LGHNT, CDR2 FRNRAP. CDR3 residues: CASVGLLNTEAFF. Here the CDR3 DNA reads TGTGCTAGTGTCGGCTTACTGAACACTGAAGCTTTCTTT.

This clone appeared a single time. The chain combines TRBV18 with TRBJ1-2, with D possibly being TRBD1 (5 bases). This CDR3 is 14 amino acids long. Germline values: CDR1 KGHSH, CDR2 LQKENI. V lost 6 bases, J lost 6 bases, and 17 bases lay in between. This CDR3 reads CASSGTQESNGYTF. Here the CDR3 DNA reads TGTGCCAGCTCTGGGACTCAGGAATCAAATGGCTACACCTTC.

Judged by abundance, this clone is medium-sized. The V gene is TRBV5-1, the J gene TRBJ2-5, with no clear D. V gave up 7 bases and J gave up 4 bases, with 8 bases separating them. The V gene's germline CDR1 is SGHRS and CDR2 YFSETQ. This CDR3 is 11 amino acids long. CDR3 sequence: CASQLGETQYF. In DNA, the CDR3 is TGCGCCAGCCAACTCGGAGAGACCCAGTACTTC.

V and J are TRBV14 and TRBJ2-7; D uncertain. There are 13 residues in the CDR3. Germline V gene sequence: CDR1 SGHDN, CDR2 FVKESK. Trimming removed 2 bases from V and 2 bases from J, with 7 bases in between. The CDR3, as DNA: TGTGCCAGCAGCCAATACCACACCTACGAGCAGTACTTC. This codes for CASSQYHTYEQYF.

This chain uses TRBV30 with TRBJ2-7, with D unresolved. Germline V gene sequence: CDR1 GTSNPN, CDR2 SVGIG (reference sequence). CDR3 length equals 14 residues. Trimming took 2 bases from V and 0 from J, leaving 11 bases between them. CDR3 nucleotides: TGTGCCTGGAGTAGGGCACGTAGCTCCTACGAGCAGTACTTC. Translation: CAWSRARSSYEQYF.

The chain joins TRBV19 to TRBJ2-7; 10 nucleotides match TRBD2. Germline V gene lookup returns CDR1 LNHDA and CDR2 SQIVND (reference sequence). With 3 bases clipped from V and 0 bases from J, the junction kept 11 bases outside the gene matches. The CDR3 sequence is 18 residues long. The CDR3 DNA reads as TGTGCCAGTAGTATGGGTCTAGCGGGAGAACATAGCTCCTACGAGCAGTACTTC. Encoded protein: CASSMGLAGEHSSYEQYF.

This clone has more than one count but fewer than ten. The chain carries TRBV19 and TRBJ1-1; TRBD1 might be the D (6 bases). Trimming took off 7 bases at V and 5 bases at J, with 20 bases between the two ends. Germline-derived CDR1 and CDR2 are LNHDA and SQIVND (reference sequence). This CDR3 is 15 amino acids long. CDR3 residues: CASTGGYRAGTEAFF. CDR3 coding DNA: TGTGCCAGTACCGGTGGCTACAGGGCGGGGACTGAAGCTTTCTTT. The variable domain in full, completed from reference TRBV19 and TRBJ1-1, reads DGGITQSPKYLFRKEGQNVTLSCEQNLNHDAMYWYRQDPGQGLRLIYYSQIVNDFQKGDIAEGYSVSREKKESFPLTVTSAQKNPTAFYLCASTGGYRAGTEAFFGQGTRLTVV.

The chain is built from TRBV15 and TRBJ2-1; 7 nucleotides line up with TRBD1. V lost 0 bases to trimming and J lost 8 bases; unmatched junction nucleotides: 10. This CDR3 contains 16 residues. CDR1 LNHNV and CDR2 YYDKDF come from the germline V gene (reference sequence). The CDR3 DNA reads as TGTGCCACCAGCAGAGATCCACAGGGGCTGGGTGATGAGCAGTTCTTC. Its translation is CATSRDPQGLGDEQFF.

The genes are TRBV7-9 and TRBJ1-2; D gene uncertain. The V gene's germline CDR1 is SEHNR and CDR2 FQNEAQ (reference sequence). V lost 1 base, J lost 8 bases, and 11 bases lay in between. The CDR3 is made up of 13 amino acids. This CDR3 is CASSLDTAVGYTF. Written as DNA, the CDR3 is TGTGCCAGCAGCTTAGACACCGCGGTCGGCTACACCTTC.

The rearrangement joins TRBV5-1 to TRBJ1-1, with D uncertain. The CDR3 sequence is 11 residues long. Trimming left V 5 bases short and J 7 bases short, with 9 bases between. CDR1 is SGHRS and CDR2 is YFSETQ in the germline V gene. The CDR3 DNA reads TGCGCCAGCAGTCGGGAGTTTGAAGCTTTCTTT. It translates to CASSREFEAFF.

CDR3 loop: CASSTRQGANYGYTF. The CDR3 DNA reads TGTGCCAGCAGCACGAGACAGGGGGCTAACTATGGCTACACCTTC. The chain is built from TRBV7-9 and TRBJ1-2; 9 bases match TRBD1. With 5 bases clipped from V and 0 bases from J, the junction kept 4 bases outside the gene matches. Germline lookup yields CDR1 SEHNR and CDR2 FQNEAQ (reference sequence). There are 15 residues in the CDR3.

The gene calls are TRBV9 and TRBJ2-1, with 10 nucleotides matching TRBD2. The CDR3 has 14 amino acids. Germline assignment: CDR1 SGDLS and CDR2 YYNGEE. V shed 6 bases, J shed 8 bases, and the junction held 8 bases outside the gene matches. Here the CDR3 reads CASNGAGGPYEQFF. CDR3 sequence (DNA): TGTGCCAGCAACGGAGCGGGAGGGCCTTATGAGCAGTTCTTC.

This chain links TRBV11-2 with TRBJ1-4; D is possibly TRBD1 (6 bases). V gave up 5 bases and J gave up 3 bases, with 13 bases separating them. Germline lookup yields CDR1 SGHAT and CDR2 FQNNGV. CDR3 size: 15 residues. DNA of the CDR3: TGTGCCAGCAGCGTTCGACAGGTTCCTAATGAAAAACTGTTTTTT. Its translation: CASSVRQVPNEKLFF. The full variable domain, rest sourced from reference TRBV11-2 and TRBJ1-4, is EAGVAQSPRYKIIEKRQSVAFWCNPISGHATLYWYQQILGQGPKLLIQFQNNGVVDDSQLPKDRFSAERLKGVDSTLKIQPAKLEDSAVYLCASSVRQVPNEKLFFGSGTQLSVL.

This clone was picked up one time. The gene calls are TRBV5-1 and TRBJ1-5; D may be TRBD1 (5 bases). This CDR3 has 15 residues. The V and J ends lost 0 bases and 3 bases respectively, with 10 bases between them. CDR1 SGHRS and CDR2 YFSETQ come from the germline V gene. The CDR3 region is CASSLDGGSNQPQHF. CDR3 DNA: TGCGCCAGCAGCTTGGACGGGGGTTCCAATCAGCCCCAGCATTTT.

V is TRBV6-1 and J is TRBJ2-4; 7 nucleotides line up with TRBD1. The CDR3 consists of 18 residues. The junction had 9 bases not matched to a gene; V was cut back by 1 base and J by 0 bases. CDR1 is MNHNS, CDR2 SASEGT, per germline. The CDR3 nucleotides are TGTGCCAGCAGTGAAGAACAGGGGAGACCTCTAGCCAAAAACATTCAGTACTTC. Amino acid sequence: CASSEEQGRPLAKNIQYF.

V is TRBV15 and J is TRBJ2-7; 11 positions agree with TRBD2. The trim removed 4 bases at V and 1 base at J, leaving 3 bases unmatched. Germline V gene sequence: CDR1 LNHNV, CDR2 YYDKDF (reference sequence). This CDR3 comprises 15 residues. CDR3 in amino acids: CATSTRTSGSYEQYF. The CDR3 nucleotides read TGTGCCACCAGCACCAGGACTAGCGGGTCCTACGAGCAGTACTTC. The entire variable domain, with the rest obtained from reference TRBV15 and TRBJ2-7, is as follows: DAMVIQNPRYQVTQFGKPVTLSCSQTLNHNVMYWYQQKSSQAPKLLFHYYDKDFNNEADTPDNFQSRRPNTSFCFLDIRSPGLGDTAMYLCATSTRTSGSYEQYFGPGTRLTVT.

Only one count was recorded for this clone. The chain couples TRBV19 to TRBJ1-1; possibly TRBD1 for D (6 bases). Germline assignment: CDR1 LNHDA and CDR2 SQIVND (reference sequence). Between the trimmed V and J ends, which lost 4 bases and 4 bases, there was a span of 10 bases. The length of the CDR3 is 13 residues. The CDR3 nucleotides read TGTGCCAGTAGTACCACAGGGTTCACTGAAGCTTTCTTT. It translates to CASSTTGFTEAFF.

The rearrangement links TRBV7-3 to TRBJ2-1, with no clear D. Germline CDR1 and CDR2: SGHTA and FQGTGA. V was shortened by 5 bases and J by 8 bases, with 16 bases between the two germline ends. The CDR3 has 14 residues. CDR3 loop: CASSVIGLGDEQFF. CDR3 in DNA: TGTGCCAGCAGCGTGATAGGGTTGGGCGATGAGCAGTTCTTC.

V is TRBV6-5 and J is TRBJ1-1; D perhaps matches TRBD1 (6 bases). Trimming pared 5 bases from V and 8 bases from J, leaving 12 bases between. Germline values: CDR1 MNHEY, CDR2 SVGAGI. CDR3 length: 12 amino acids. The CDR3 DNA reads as TGTGCCAGCAGTCATCAGGGGTTAGAAGCTTTCTTT. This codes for CASSHQGLEAFF.

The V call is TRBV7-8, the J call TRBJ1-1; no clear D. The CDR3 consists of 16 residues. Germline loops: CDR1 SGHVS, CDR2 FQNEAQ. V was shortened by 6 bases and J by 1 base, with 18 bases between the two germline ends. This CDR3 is CASSPHPNQRNTEAFF. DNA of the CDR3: TGTGCCAGCAGTCCTCATCCTAATCAAAGGAACACTGAAGCTTTCTTT. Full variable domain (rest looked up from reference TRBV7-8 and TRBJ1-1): GAGVSQSPRYKVAKRGQDVALRCDPISGHVSLFWYQQALGQGPEFLTYFQNEAQLDKSGLPSDRFFAERPEGSVSTLKIQRTQQEDSAVYLCASSPHPNQRNTEAFFGQGTRLTVV.

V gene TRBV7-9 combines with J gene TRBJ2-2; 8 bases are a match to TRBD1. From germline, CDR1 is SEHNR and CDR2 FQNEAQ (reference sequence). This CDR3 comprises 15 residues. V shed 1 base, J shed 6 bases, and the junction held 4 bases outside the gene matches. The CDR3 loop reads CASSLVQGEPGELFF. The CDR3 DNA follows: TGTGCCAGCAGCTTAGTACAGGGGGAACCCGGGGAGCTGTTTTTT.

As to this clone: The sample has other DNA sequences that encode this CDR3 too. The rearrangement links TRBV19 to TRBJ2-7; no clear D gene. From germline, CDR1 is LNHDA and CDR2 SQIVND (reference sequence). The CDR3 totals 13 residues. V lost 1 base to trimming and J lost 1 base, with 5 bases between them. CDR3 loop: CASSIGFSYEQYF. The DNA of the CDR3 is TGTGCCAGTAGTATAGGGTTTTCCTACGAGCAGTACTTC.